These 26 T cell receptor beta chains came from one sample sequenced in a study of OX40 agonist ivuxolimab in advanced cancers. Generated by immunoSEQ multiplex PCR, the TCRdb table keeps only in-frame clones and is missing some. In the table there are about 93,000 clones, 94% of which are singletons. The sample consisted of CD4+ or CD8+ T cells sorted from blood, taken in a trial of the OX40 agonist ivuxolimab. These receptors came from an adult with an advanced solid tumor such as melanoma, head and neck, liver or kidney cancer.

The chain links TRBV11-2 to TRBJ2-1; TRBD2 matches at 12 bases. The CDR3 contains 16 residues. Per germline, CDR1 SGHAT and CDR2 FQNNGV. Losses at the gene ends were 4 bases for V and 10 bases for J; bases not matched to a gene: 11. The CDR3 is CASSSKAGLAGFEQFF. CDR3 in DNA: TGTGCCAGCAGCTCTAAGGCGGGACTAGCGGGTTTCGAGCAGTTCTTC.

As to this clone: Distinct nucleotide sequences in the sample also encode this CDR3. The CDR3 protein is CSALRGYEQYF. The CDR3, as DNA: TGCAGTGCTTTGCGGGGCTACGAGCAGTACTTC. The chain recombines TRBV20-1 with TRBJ2-7; D might be TRBD2 (6 bases). Germline CDR1 reads DFQATT; CDR2 reads SNEGSKA (reference sequence). V was pared by 5 bases and J by 3 bases, with 8 bases between. The CDR3 is made up of 11 amino acids.

The J gene is TRBJ2-1, the V gene TRBV4-1, with 12 nucleotides matching TRBD2. From germline, CDR1 is MGHRA and CDR2 YSYEKL. The junction had 6 bases not matched to a gene; V was cut back by 3 bases and J by 6 bases. This CDR3 is 16 amino acids long. In DNA, the CDR3 is TGCGCCAGCAGCCAGCAGCTAGCGGGGGGGAGCAATGAGCAGTTCTTC. Translated, it gives CASSQQLAGGSNEQFF.

This clone has just one count. The chain carries TRBV5-1 and TRBJ2-7; 9 bases align to TRBD1. CDR1 SGHRS and CDR2 YFSETQ come from the germline V gene. This CDR3 spans 14 amino acids. V lost 0 bases and J lost 6; bases outside the gene matches: 4. CDR3 region: CASSLAGTGIEQYF. In DNA, the CDR3 is TGCGCCAGCAGCTTGGCCGGGACAGGGATCGAGCAGTACTTC.

The chain combines TRBV4-1 with TRBJ1-1, with D perhaps TRBD1 (5 bases). The CDR3 totals 15 residues. The germline CDR1 and CDR2 sequences are MGHRA and YSYEKL. V lost 0 bases and J lost 3, with 11 bases in between. The CDR3: CASSQEIGRDTEAFF. DNA of the CDR3: TGCGCCAGCAGCCAAGAGATAGGCAGGGACACTGAAGCTTTCTTT.

The chain couples TRBV7-2 to TRBJ1-3; 7 bases agree with TRBD1. The CDR3 runs 14 residues. Germline loops: CDR1 SGHTA, CDR2 FQGNSA. Trimming at V came to 6 bases and at J to 2 bases, leaving 4 bases not matched to a gene. The CDR3 region is CASSLTGTGNTIYF. CDR3 nucleotides: TGTGCCAGCAGTTTGACAGGGACTGGAAACACCATATATTTT.

J is TRBJ2-7 and V is TRBV7-8, with 8 bases that match TRBD2. The CDR3 has 15 residues. V lost 3 bases to trimming and J lost 5 bases; unmatched junction nucleotides: 9. Germline V gives CDR1 SGHVS, CDR2 FQNEAQ. This CDR3 reads CASSFSGTLQDEQYF. The CDR3 nucleotides are TGTGCCAGCAGCTTTAGCGGGACCCTCCAGGACGAGCAGTACTTC. The full variable domain, completed using reference TRBV7-8 and TRBJ2-7, is GAGVSQSPRYKVAKRGQDVALRCDPISGHVSLFWYQQALGQGPEFLTYFQNEAQLDKSGLPSDRFFAERPEGSVSTLKIQRTQQEDSAVYLCASSFSGTLQDEQYFGPGTRLTVT.

J is TRBJ2-3 and V is TRBV19; a possible D gene is TRBD2 (5 bases). The germline CDR1 and CDR2 sequences are LNHDA and SQIVND (reference sequence). CDR3 length equals 16 residues. V shed 7 bases and J shed 0 bases, with 17 bases lying between them. CDR3 sequence: CASTFRREHSTDTQYF. The CDR3 DNA follows: TGTGCCAGTACGTTTAGAAGGGAGCATAGCACAGATACGCAGTATTTT.

The J gene is TRBJ2-3, the V gene TRBV6-1; a possible D gene is TRBD1 (6 bases). This CDR3 is built from 18 residues. Germline CDR1 MNHNS, CDR2 SASEGT. Trimming cost V 4 bases and J 2 bases, with 22 bases left between them. The chain's CDR3 is CASSARPTGQLLTDTQYF. The CDR3 coding sequence is TGTGCCAGCAGTGCAAGACCTACTGGACAGTTGCTCACAGATACGCAGTATTTT.

The chain links TRBV12-5 to TRBJ1-1; the D is unclear. Looked up from germline, CDR1 is LGHNT and CDR2 is FRNRAP. The CDR3 loop spans 15 amino acids. V was pared by 1 base and J by 0 bases, with 9 bases between. The CDR3 DNA is TGTGCTAGTGGTTTGGATCCCTCTTTGAACACTGAAGCTTTCTTT. Its protein product is CASGLDPSLNTEAFF.

The CDR3 coding sequence is TGTGCCAGCTCACCCATGGGACAGGCTAAACCGGTGGAGCAGTACTTC. Amino acids: CASSPMGQAKPVEQYF. The chain recombines TRBV18 with TRBJ2-7, with TRBD1 matching 8 bases. The CDR3 consists of 16 residues. Trimming took 3 bases from V and 7 from J; bases not matched to a gene: 14. Germline assignment: CDR1 KGHSH and CDR2 LQKENI.

The chain is built from TRBV5-6 and TRBJ2-4; 9 nucleotides align to TRBD2. V dropped 0 bases and J dropped 5; count of bases not matched to a gene: 6. The CDR3 has 16 residues. Per the germline V gene, CDR1 is SGHDT and CDR2 is YYEEEE. For the CDR3, the DNA is TGTGCCAGCAGCTTGGGGGCGGGAGGGCCGGAAAACATTCAGTACTTC. Its translation is CASSLGAGGPENIQYF. The entire variable domain, with the rest obtained from reference TRBV5-6 and TRBJ2-4, is as follows: DAGVTQSPTHLIKTRGQQVTLRCSPKSGHDTVSWYQQALGQGPQFIFQYYEEEERQRGNFPDRFSGHQFPNYSSELNVNALLLGDSALYLCASSLGAGGPENIQYFGAGTRLSVL.

The V call is TRBV11-2, the J call TRBJ2-7; D unresolved. V lost 1 base and J lost 2, with 6 bases in between. CDR1 and CDR2 (germline): SGHAT, FQNNGV. The CDR3 extends over 13 amino acids. This CDR3 reads CASSLGPTYEQYF. The CDR3 DNA sequence: TGTGCCAGCAGCTTAGGACCGACCTACGAGCAGTACTTC.

The genes are TRBV5-1 and TRBJ1-1, with unresolved D. The CDR3 covers 12 residues. Trimming shortened V by 5 bases and J by 7 bases, and 12 bases separated the two germline ends. Germline-derived CDR1 and CDR2 are SGHRS and YFSETQ. The CDR3 spells CASRLTGHEAFF. The DNA of the CDR3 is TGCGCCAGCAGACTGACCGGGCATGAAGCTTTCTTT.

The gene calls are TRBV5-4 and TRBJ1-1; D is uncertain. V lost 4 bases, J lost 5 bases, and 12 bases lay in between. This CDR3 comprises 13 residues. The V gene's germline CDR1 is SGHNT and CDR2 YYREEE (reference sequence). CDR3 sequence reads: CASSPRGRTEAFF. The CDR3 coding sequence is TGTGCCAGCAGCCCTCGGGGTAGGACTGAAGCTTTCTTT. Supplemented by reference TRBV5-4 and TRBJ1-1, the full variable domain reads ETGVTQSPTHLIKTRGQQVTLRCSSQSGHNTVSWYQQALGQGPQFIFQYYREEENGRGNFPPRFSGLQFPNYSSELNVNALELDDSALYLCASSPRGRTEAFFGQGTRLTVV.

This chain joins TRBV5-6 and TRBJ1-2; D not resolved. V lost 2 bases and J lost 5, with 16 bases in between. The CDR3 runs to 15 residues. Looked up from germline, CDR1 is SGHDT and CDR2 is YYEEEE. CDR3 sequence (DNA): TGTGCCAGCAGCTTTAGTGAAGGGAAGAGGTATGGCTACACCTTC. Protein product: CASSFSEGKRYGYTF. Complete variable domain (other parts from reference TRBV5-6 and TRBJ1-2): DAGVTQSPTHLIKTRGQQVTLRCSPKSGHDTVSWYQQALGQGPQFIFQYYEEEERQRGNFPDRFSGHQFPNYSSELNVNALLLGDSALYLCASSFSEGKRYGYTFGSGTRLTVV.

This sequence joins TRBV19 and TRBJ1-6, with 10 bases identical to TRBD1. Germline values: CDR1 LNHDA, CDR2 SQIVND (reference sequence). The CDR3 is 19 amino acids. V was pared by 0 bases and J by 3 bases, with 8 bases of the junction left unmatched. The CDR3 sequence is CASSIDLFGTGDYNSPLHF. The DNA for the CDR3 is TGTGCCAGTAGTATAGATCTATTTGGGACAGGGGACTATAATTCACCCCTCCACTTT.

The chain joins TRBV2 to TRBJ2-7, with TRBD2 as a possible D gene (5 bases). The CDR3 spans 15 residues. Germline CDR1 is SNHLY and CDR2 is FYNNEI. Trimming shortened V by 3 bases and J by 0 bases, and 12 bases separated the two germline ends. The CDR3 sequence: CASSDPDFISYEQYF. CDR3 coding DNA: TGTGCCAGCAGTGACCCGGACTTTATCTCCTACGAGCAGTACTTC.

J is TRBJ2-5 and V is TRBV6-5, with D possibly being TRBD1 or TRBD2 (6 bases each). V lost 0 bases and J lost 5, with 10 bases in between. The V gene's germline CDR1 is MNHEY and CDR2 SVGAGI. The CDR3 spans 14 residues. CDR3 protein: CASSYSGAGETQYF. The CDR3 coding sequence is TGTGCCAGCAGTTACTCGGGGGCGGGGGAGACCCAGTACTTC.

J is TRBJ2-3 and V is TRBV4-3, with D possibly TRBD2 on 5 matching bases. This CDR3 has 17 residues. Trimming removed 0 bases at V and 3 bases at J, with 16 bases between. The germline V gene encodes CDR1 LGHNA and CDR2 YSLEER. The CDR3 loop reads CASSQDLAGGTTDTQYF. Here the CDR3 DNA reads TGCGCCAGCAGCCAAGATCTCGCGGGCGGAACGACAGATACGCAGTATTTT.

V usage is TRBV9 and J usage is TRBJ2-3, with TRBD1 matching over 10 bases. With 0 bases clipped from V and 5 bases from J, the junction kept 12 bases outside the gene matches. This CDR3 spans 18 amino acids. Per germline, CDR1 SGDLS and CDR2 YYNGEE. The CDR3 sequence: CASSVAEWTGGLEDTQYF. CDR3 bases: TGTGCCAGCAGCGTAGCCGAGTGGACAGGGGGTTTAGAAGATACGCAGTATTTT.

J is TRBJ1-2 and V is TRBV27; D gene uncertain. The CDR3 is 15 residues long. Germline V gene lookup returns CDR1 MNHEY and CDR2 SMNVEV (reference sequence). Trimming cost V 6 bases and J 2 bases, with 16 bases left between them. DNA for the CDR3: TGTGCCAGCAGCCGAGAGGTGGCGGACAACTATGGCTACACCTTC. Its protein product is CASSREVADNYGYTF.

The chain carries TRBV6-1 and TRBJ2-5; 7 bases fit TRBD1. The CDR3 runs to 20 residues. V trimming: 1 base; J trimming: 2 bases; junction bases outside the gene matches: 19. Germline V gene lookup returns CDR1 MNHNS and CDR2 SASEGT. CDR3 bases: TGTGCCAGCAGTGAAGTCTGGAAAGGGGACAGTTATATTTCACAAGAGACCCAGTACTTC. Translation gives CASSEVWKGDSYISQETQYF.

The rearrangement links TRBV4-1 to TRBJ2-7; D is unresolved. Germline CDR1 MGHRA, CDR2 YSYEKL. Trimming pared 0 bases from V and 3 bases from J, leaving 9 bases between. This CDR3 comprises 14 residues. The DNA of the CDR3 is TGCGCCAGCAGCCAAGATGAAGGGTTCTACGAGCAGTACTTC. This sequence encodes CASSQDEGFYEQYF.

The gene calls are TRBV7-6 and TRBJ2-7; 8 nucleotides line up with TRBD1. This CDR3 contains 18 residues. The V gene's germline CDR1 is SGHVS and CDR2 FNYEAQ. Trimming removed 3 bases from V and 2 bases from J; junction bases left unmatched: 15. CDR3: CASSLGPSGGQGTYEQYF. For the CDR3, the DNA is TGTGCCAGCAGCTTGGGTCCGTCGGGTGGACAGGGAACCTACGAGCAGTACTTC.

CDR3 amino acids: CASSFGGAEAFF. In DNA form, the CDR3 reads TGTGCCAGCAGCTTCGGCGGCGCTGAAGCTTTCTTT. The rearrangement links TRBV13 to TRBJ1-1; D remains ambiguous. V lost 3 bases, J lost 6 bases, and 8 bases lay in between. The CDR3 is 12 residues long. The germline V gene encodes CDR1 PRHDT and CDR2 FYEKMQ (reference sequence).